The T cell receptor (beta chain) described here comes from a study of T cells after yellow fever vaccination. Study-level information: Low-cell-number fractions underwent preparation using SMART-Seq v4 Ultra Low Input. General study points: Re-detected after boosting: most primary clones, around 96% of CD4 and roughly 88% of CD8.

A process of 5'RACE template switching, which added a universal primer site and UMIs, was used to make TCR cDNA. MiXCR, applied by TCRdb to the 5' RACE reads, yields one record per CDR3 protein. The table shows hundreds of thousands of distinct CDR3 sequences, with about a fifth occurring only once. This clonotype was counted a few times. Its target is not known. Sample: PBMCs, taken roughly 23 days after the first yellow fever vaccination. This TCR was sampled from a man aged 18 to 29 who received the YFV17D yellow fever vaccine.

This chain's CDR3 is CASSSSRDRGPDQPQHF. CDR3 bases: TGTGCCAGCAGTTCTTCCAGGGACAGGGGGCCGGATCAGCCCCAGCATTTT. The chain couples TRBV27 to TRBJ1-5; 12 positions match TRBD1. The CDR3 runs to 17 residues. With V trimmed by 4 bases and J by 5 bases, 9 bases remained unmatched. The germline V gene encodes CDR1 MNHEY and CDR2 SMNVEV (reference sequence).